The next 9 T cell receptor beta chains were all read from a single sample in a study of technical replicates of blood from several donors. Here immunoSEQ multiplex PCR was the method, and the copy in TCRdb shows in-frame clones only, minus some. The sample lists 50,000 to 70,000 clones; roughly 94% were seen once. Sequenced sample: PBMCs. Receptors were obtained from a human donor in good health. Some clones in this sample may be carry-over from other donors' samples.

This clone appeared once. V gene TRBV5-4 combines with J gene TRBJ2-1; D is perhaps TRBD1 (6 bases). V shed 4 bases and J shed 5 bases, with 13 bases lying between them. CDR1 and CDR2 from the germline V gene are SGHNT and YYREEE (reference sequence). This CDR3 is built from 14 residues. CDR3 coding DNA: TGTGCCAGCAGCAACCCGACAGGAAACAATGAGCAGTTCTTC. Translated: CASSNPTGNNEQFF.

The chain recombines TRBV7-8 with TRBJ2-7; unclear D gene. From germline, CDR1 is SGHVS and CDR2 FQNEAQ. The CDR3 is made up of 13 amino acids. Trimming cost V 0 bases and J 4 bases, with 7 bases left between them. CDR3 nucleotides: TGTGCCAGCAGCTTAGCCGGGTCGTACGAGCAGTACTTC. Translated: CASSLAGSYEQYF.

The chain uses TRBV4-3 and TRBJ2-1; TRBD1 aligns across 10 bases. J gave up 9 bases and V 1 base, and 12 bases lay outside the gene matches. In germline, CDR1 is LGHNA, CDR2 YSLEER. The CDR3 has 17 amino acids. The CDR3 sequence: CASSQGQGTGEWIEQFF. DNA for the CDR3: TGCGCCAGCAGCCAAGGACAAGGGACAGGGGAATGGATTGAGCAGTTCTTC.

V and J are TRBV5-1 and TRBJ1-5; TRBD1 agrees at 7 bases. The CDR3 is 14 amino acids. The V segment lost 4 bases and the J segment 5 bases; nucleotides outside the gene matches: 6. Germline V lookup: CDR1 SGHRS, CDR2 YFSETQ. Here the CDR3 DNA reads TGCGCCAGCAGCCCTTCAGGGGGGTATCAGCCCCAGCATTTT. Its translation: CASSPSGGYQPQHF. Looking up the rest from reference TRBV5-1 and TRBJ1-5 gives the full variable domain: KAGVTQTPRYLIKTRGQQVTLSCSPISGHRSVSWYQQTPGQGLQFLFEYFSETQRNKGNFPGRFSGRQFSNSRSEMNVSTLELGDSALYLCASSPSGGYQPQHFGDGTRLSIL.

V and J are TRBV29-1 and TRBJ2-7; TRBD2 might be the D (5 bases). Germline loops: CDR1 SQVTM, CDR2 ANQGSEA. V lost 2 bases, J lost 2 bases, and 19 bases lay in between. The CDR3 is 16 residues long. CDR3 nucleotides: TGCAGCGTTGAATATCCAGGAGCGGCCCTAACCTACGAGCAGTACTTC. Its protein product is CSVEYPGAALTYEQYF.

This chain joins TRBV29-1 and TRBJ2-3, with D unresolved. This CDR3 has 12 residues. Trimming stripped 6 bases from V and 5 bases from J, with 12 bases between. Germline V gives CDR1 SQVTM, CDR2 ANQGSEA. In nucleotides, the CDR3 is TGCAGCGTAGAGAAGTCCGGAGATACGCAGTATTTT. The encoded protein is CSVEKSGDTQYF.

This sequence joins TRBV7-2 and TRBJ2-7; 8 nucleotides align to TRBD1. Unmatched junction bases numbered 7, after V lost 3 bases and J lost 6 bases. The germline V gene encodes CDR1 SGHTA and CDR2 FQGNSA. The CDR3 has 14 residues. CDR3 protein: CASSFDRGNVEQYF. The CDR3 DNA follows: TGTGCCAGCAGCTTCGACAGGGGTAATGTCGAGCAGTACTTC.

V usage is TRBV6-1 and J usage is TRBJ1-1, with TRBD1 identical over 7 bases. The junction had 9 bases not matched to a gene; V was cut back by 4 bases and J by 7 bases. This CDR3 region has 14 residues. Germline-derived CDR1 and CDR2 are MNHNS and SASEGT. The CDR3 loop reads CASSGGQSIREAFF. CDR3 coding DNA: TGTGCCAGCAGTGGGGGACAGTCTATACGTGAAGCTTTCTTT.

V is TRBV5-8 and J is TRBJ2-5, with 9 bases lining up with TRBD2. Germline trimming cut 2 bases from V and 3 bases from J; bases unmatched to any gene: 8. The CDR3 consists of 16 residues. Germline lookup yields CDR1 SGHTS and CDR2 YDEGEE. CDR3 sequence: CASSLGSGGLKETQYF. Written as DNA, the CDR3 is TGTGCCAGCAGCTTAGGTAGCGGGGGCCTGAAAGAGACCCAGTACTTC.